The present T cell receptor (beta chain) was sequenced within a study of response to subunit inactivated influenza vaccine. Findings of the study overall: Only a handful of new T cells, the authors suggested, are recruited with each seasonal influenza vaccination.

As for this clonotype: Its antigen is not known.

Germline values: CDR1 KGHSH, CDR2 LQKENI. V dropped 2 bases and J dropped 4 bases, with 15 bases sitting between them. This CDR3 region has 15 residues. Via MiXCR, TCRdb re-called the RT-PCR reads, giving one row per CDR3 protein. The data contain hundreds of thousands of distinct CDR3 sequences, around a sixth of them singletons. The chain couples TRBV18 to TRBJ2-7, with D unresolved. The material sequenced was PBMCs from blood, taken around 5 days after vaccination. The TCR sequence derives from a man aged 45-65 years who received an inactivated influenza vaccine. The CDR3 region has the DNA TGTGCCAGCTCACCATATGCAGTGTCGTCGTACGAGCAGTACTTC. Amino acids: CASSPYAVSSYEQYF.